This T cell receptor beta chain was captured by sequencing in a study of T cell responses to AZD1222 COVID-19 vaccine. Trimming cost V 4 bases and J 5 bases, with 16 bases left between them. The CDR3 consists of 15 residues. The V gene's germline CDR1 is LGHDT and CDR2 YNNKEL (reference sequence). Clones were sequenced by immunoSEQ multiplex PCR, and TCRdb holds only the in-frame ones, with some missing. Among some 67,000 clones listed, 83% were seen once. Remarks on this clone: The target antigen is unknown.

Study-wide points: There were vaccine-associated CD4 TCRs across spike, dominant at 160-218 and 743-854. Spike-specific TCR breadth and depth rose after two AZD1222 doses.

V is TRBV3-1 (or the pseudogene TRBV3-2) and J is TRBJ2-3; D is tentatively TRBD1 or TRBD2 (5 bases each). The TCR sequence derives from an adult who received the AZD1222 COVID-19 vaccine. The starting material was peripheral blood, obtained 28 days after the second AZD1222 dose. Here the CDR3 reads CASSPYGPGGDTQYF. The CDR3 DNA follows: TGTGCCAGCAGCCCGTACGGGCCTGGGGGAGATACGCAGTATTTT.